A selection of T cell receptor beta chains follows, all from one sample in a study of tumor-infiltrating lymphocytes in primary liver carcinoma. TCRdb passed the multiplex PCR reads through MiXCR, listing each CDR3 protein once. The sample records about 190,000 distinct CDR3 sequences, over 80% being singletons. Sequenced input: tumor tissue from primary liver carcinoma. The receptors were gathered from a middle-aged man with primary liver carcinoma and hepatitis B virus infection. Each CDR3 is given with its conserved first and last residue. A D gene is named only where the DNA matches it firmly. Expanded clones get a size class; other rows say once, few or many, or leave the size out.

d_call: TRBD1; j_call: TRBJ2-7; clone_size: .; v_call: TRBV11-2; cdr3_aa: CASSQLRTGENEQYF; cdr3_nt: TGTGCCAGCAGCCAACTACGGACAGGGGAAAACGAGCAGTACTTC
d_call: .; j_call: TRBJ2-7; clone_size: .; v_call: TRBV6-2/TRBV6-3; cdr3_aa: CASSYKPSGPYEQYF; cdr3_nt: TGTGCCAGCAGTTATAAGCCTAGTGGCCCCTACGAGCAGTACTTC
d_call: .; j_call: TRBJ2-5; clone_size: .; v_call: TRBV25-1; cdr3_aa: CANSLNSEAQYF; cdr3_nt: TGTGCCAACAGTCTAAACTCAGAGGCCCAGTACTTC
d_call: .; j_call: TRBJ2-1; clone_size: .; v_call: TRBV6-2/TRBV6-3; cdr3_aa: CASSSGLALYNKQFF; cdr3_nt: TGTGCCAGCAGCTCCGGACTGGCGCTATACAATAAGCAGTTCTTC
d_call: .; j_call: TRBJ2-7; clone_size: .; v_call: TRBV7-8; cdr3_aa: CANSLDKEREQYF; cdr3_nt: TGTGCCAACAGCTTAGACAAGGAGAGAGAGCAGTACTTC
d_call: TRBD2; j_call: TRBJ2-1; clone_size: few; v_call: TRBV19; cdr3_aa: CASSLRTSGEQFF; cdr3_nt: TGTGCCAGTAGTCTCCGGACTAGCGGGGAGCAGTTCTTC
d_call: TRBD2; j_call: TRBJ2-1; clone_size: .; v_call: TRBV14; cdr3_aa: CASNAIAGWVNNEQFF; cdr3_nt: TGTGCCAGCAATGCCATAGCGGGATGGGTAAACAACGAGCAGTTCTTC
d_call: .; j_call: TRBJ1-2; clone_size: .; v_call: TRBV4-3; cdr3_aa: CATSRAEGGGYTF; cdr3_nt: TGCGCCACAAGCCGAGCCGAGGGAGGAGGCTACACCTTC
d_call: .; j_call: TRBJ2-5; clone_size: .; v_call: TRBV29-1; cdr3_aa: CSVTDTDTQETQYF; cdr3_nt: TGCAGCGTGACGGACACGGACACTCAAGAGACCCAGTACTTC
d_call: .; j_call: TRBJ1-1; clone_size: .; v_call: TRBV6-5; cdr3_aa: CVSSQASYTEAFF; cdr3_nt: TGTGTCAGCAGTCAAGCCAGTTACACTGAAGCTTTCTTT
d_call: TRBD2; j_call: TRBJ2-1; clone_size: .; v_call: TRBV4-2; cdr3_aa: CVSSPDIAGPYNEQFF; cdr3_nt: TGTGTCAGCAGCCCGGACATAGCGGGACCCTACAATGAGCAGTTCTTC
d_call: .; j_call: TRBJ2-7; clone_size: .; v_call: TRBV6-1; cdr3_aa: CVSAVGSQIGDSYEQYF; cdr3_nt: TGTGTCAGCGCCGTAGGGTCGCAGATAGGGGACTCCTACGAACAGTACTTC
d_call: .; j_call: TRBJ2-5; clone_size: .; v_call: TRBV12-3/TRBV12-4; cdr3_aa: CASCLSGVETQYF; cdr3_nt: TGTGCCAGCTGTTTATCCGGGGTCGAGACCCAGTACTTC
d_call: .; j_call: TRBJ2-7; clone_size: .; v_call: TRBV29-1; cdr3_aa: CSAGWGNYEHNF; cdr3_nt: TGCAGCGCGGGTTGGGGTAATTACGAGCACAACTTC
d_call: TRBD1; j_call: TRBJ2-7; clone_size: .; v_call: TRBV11-2; cdr3_aa: CASSLRRTGENEHHF; cdr3_nt: TGTGCCAGCAGCTTACGAAGGACAGGGGAAAACGAGCATCACTTC
d_call: .; j_call: TRBJ1-5; clone_size: .; v_call: TRBV12-3/TRBV12-4; cdr3_aa: CVSTRGAALNQPQHF; cdr3_nt: TGTGTCAGCACGCGGGGCGCCGCACTAAATCAGCCCCAGCATTTT
d_call: .; j_call: TRBJ2-2; clone_size: once; v_call: TRBV5-5; cdr3_aa: CATSFNLNTGELFF; cdr3_nt: TGTGCCACCAGCTTTAACCTAAATACCGGGGAGCTGTTTTTT
d_call: TRBD2; j_call: TRBJ2-5; clone_size: .; v_call: TRBV28; cdr3_aa: CDSTPGRGRETQYF; cdr3_nt: TGTGACAGCACCCCAGGGAGGGGACGAGAGACCCAGTACTTC
d_call: .; j_call: TRBJ1-1; clone_size: .; v_call: TRBV12-3/TRBV12-4; cdr3_aa: CASSPYDRLPRSRLTEASF; cdr3_nt: TGTGCCAGCAGCCCTTACGACAGGCTTCCTAGGAGTCGGTTGACTGAAGCTTCCTTT
d_call: .; j_call: TRBJ2-7; clone_size: .; v_call: TRBV4-3; cdr3_aa: CASSQELTGCYEQYF; cdr3_nt: TGTGCCAGCAGCCAAGAGCTGACAGGCTGCTACGAGCAGTACTTC
d_call: TRBD1; j_call: TRBJ2-1; clone_size: few; v_call: TRBV29-1; cdr3_aa: CSVEFRDSEQFF; cdr3_nt: TGCAGCGTTGAATTTCGGGACAGTGAGCAGTTCTTC
d_call: .; j_call: TRBJ2-7; clone_size: .; v_call: TRBV5-4; cdr3_aa: CASSSGLLSYEQYF; cdr3_nt: TGTGCCAGCAGCTCGGGACTGCTTTCCTACGAGCAGTACTTC
d_call: TRBD2; j_call: TRBJ2-5; clone_size: .; v_call: TRBV5-1; cdr3_aa: CVCSPDSGSQETQYF; cdr3_nt: TGCGTCTGCAGTCCGGATAGCGGGAGTCAAGAGACCCAGTATTTC
d_call: .; j_call: TRBJ2-7; clone_size: many; v_call: TRBV5-6; cdr3_aa: CASSFRSRSYEQYF; cdr3_nt: TGTGCCAGCAGCTTTCGGTCACGGAGCTACGAGCAGTACTTC
d_call: .; j_call: TRBJ2-1; clone_size: few; v_call: TRBV20-1; cdr3_aa: CSARHRGWRNNEQFF; cdr3_nt: TGCAGTGCTCGACATCGGGGGTGGCGGAACAATGAGCAGTTCTTC
d_call: .; j_call: TRBJ2-2; clone_size: .; v_call: TRBV6-2/TRBV6-3; cdr3_aa: CASSWAASNTWELFF; cdr3_nt: TGTGCCAGTAGTTGGGCAGCCTCGAACACCTGGGAGCTGTTTTTT
d_call: .; j_call: TRBJ1-2; clone_size: .; v_call: TRBV28; cdr3_aa: CASNEFQGRWNYGYTF; cdr3_nt: TGTGCCAGCAACGAGTTTCAGGGGCGCTGGAACTATGGCTACACCTTC
d_call: TRBD1; j_call: TRBJ1-5; clone_size: .; v_call: TRBV6-6; cdr3_aa: CASSWVQGADSIQPHHF; cdr3_nt: TGTGCCAGCAGCTGGGTTCAGGGGGCGGATAGCATTCAGCCCCACCACTTT
d_call: .; j_call: TRBJ2-6; clone_size: .; v_call: TRBV7-8; cdr3_aa: CASSSRVTRSRANVLTF; cdr3_nt: TGTGCCAGCAGCTCTAGGGTAACGCGCTCTAGGGCCAACGTCCTGACTTTC
d_call: TRBD2; j_call: TRBJ2-1; clone_size: .; v_call: TRBV4-1; cdr3_aa: CASSQDLRGGNEQLF; cdr3_nt: TGCGCCAGCAGCCAAGACCTTCGGGGGGGCAATGAGCAGTTGTTC
d_call: .; j_call: TRBJ2-3; clone_size: .; v_call: TRBV11-2; cdr3_aa: CTSSPPGRAVKQYF; cdr3_nt: TGTACCAGCAGCCCCCCGGGCCGGGCAGTTAAGCAGTATTTT
d_call: .; j_call: TRBJ2-7; clone_size: .; v_call: TRBV11-2; cdr3_aa: CASTLGGYKQYF; cdr3_nt: TGTGCCAGCACTCTCGGGGGCTACAAGCAGTACTTC
d_call: .; j_call: TRBJ2-5; clone_size: .; v_call: TRBV6-2/TRBV6-3; cdr3_aa: CASSWATREVETQYF; cdr3_nt: TGTGCCAGCAGTTGGGCGACCAGGGAGGTGGAGACCCAGTACTTC
d_call: TRBD2; j_call: TRBJ2-7; clone_size: once; v_call: TRBV6-1; cdr3_aa: CTSSEGAGGGNVYGQYF; cdr3_nt: TGTACCAGCAGTGAAGGGGCCGGCGGGGGTAACGTATACGGGCAGTACTTC
d_call: TRBD1; j_call: TRBJ2-1; clone_size: .; v_call: TRBV5-1; cdr3_aa: CASSLGKQGMQFF; cdr3_nt: TGCGCCAGCAGCTTGGGAAAACAGGGGATGCAGTTCTTC
d_call: .; j_call: TRBJ2-5; clone_size: many; v_call: TRBV10-1; cdr3_aa: CASSETRDQETQYF; cdr3_nt: TGCGCCAGCAGTGAGACGCGGGACCAAGAGACCCAGTACTTC
d_call: .; j_call: TRBJ1-1; clone_size: .; v_call: TRBV29-1; cdr3_aa: CSVVTANTETFF; cdr3_nt: TGCAGCGTGGTAACGGCTAACACTGAAACTTTCTTT
d_call: TRBD2; j_call: TRBJ2-7; clone_size: .; v_call: TRBV6-5; cdr3_aa: CASSSTAGGGEQYF; cdr3_nt: TGTGCCAGCAGTTCTACAGCGGGAGGGGGGGAGCAGTACTTC
d_call: TRBD2; j_call: TRBJ2-1; clone_size: .; v_call: TRBV29-1; cdr3_aa: CSAGLTGGFYNEQSF; cdr3_nt: TGCAGCGCTGGACTAACGGGAGGGTTCTACAATGAGCAGTCCTTT
d_call: TRBD2; j_call: TRBJ2-7; clone_size: once; v_call: TRBV29-1; cdr3_aa: CSVEGTSGIFNKQYF; cdr3_nt: TGCAGCGTTGAGGGGACTAGCGGGATTTTCAACAAGCAGTACTTC
d_call: .; j_call: TRBJ2-7; clone_size: .; v_call: TRBV6-1; cdr3_aa: CASTLKRHTYNEQYF; cdr3_nt: TGTGCCAGCACCCTGAAGCGGCACACATACAATGAGCAGTACTTC
d_call: .; j_call: TRBJ2-3; clone_size: .; v_call: TRBV6-1; cdr3_aa: CVSSHKDTRYF; cdr3_nt: TGTGTCAGCAGCCACAAAGATACGCGGTATTTT
d_call: .; j_call: TRBJ2-7; clone_size: .; v_call: TRBV29-1; cdr3_aa: CSAAGIWGYEQYF; cdr3_nt: TGCAGCGCTGCCGGGATATGGGGGTACGAGCAGTACTTC
d_call: .; j_call: TRBJ2-7; clone_size: .; v_call: TRBV6-2/TRBV6-3; cdr3_aa: CASSPAGAYEQHF; cdr3_nt: TGTGCCAGCAGTCCCGCGGGGGCCTACGAGCAGCACTTC